The rows below give T cell receptor beta chains drawn from one sample of a study of cytomegalovirus exposure and HLA in healthy donors. Some clones are missing from TCRdb's copy, which holds only in-frame ones; the method was immunoSEQ multiplex PCR. The repertoire holds roughly 89,000 clones, with 80% as singletons. Input material: PBMCs. These receptors originate from a man aged 18 to 29 in good health and CMV-seronegative. Each CDR3 is given without its conserved first and last residue.

V gene: TRBV25-1
CDR3 protein: ASSEFGGGHYEQY

V gene: TRBV9
CDR3 protein: ASSVAQGLNSPLH

V gene: TRBV27
CDR3 protein: ASNPQGSTDTQY

V gene: TRBV12-5
CDR3 protein: ASGFLGQGNQPQH

V gene: TRBV30
CDR3 protein: AWRAKRGGDTQY

V gene: TRBV19
CDR3 protein: ASSHRDRAYNEQF

V gene: TRBV7-9
CDR3 protein: SSSDREVATGELF

V gene: TRBV6-6
CDR3 protein: ASGSIGGGQPQH

V gene: TRBV5-4
CDR3 protein: ASSLLVGEKLF

V gene: TRBV6-1
CDR3 protein: ASSGNSREAF

V gene: TRBV5-1
CDR3 protein: ASSPTTTSTDTQY

V gene: TRBV5-5
CDR3 protein: ASQGQGVTGELF

V gene: TRBV19
CDR3 protein: ASSASGWGYT

V gene: TRBV6-6
CDR3 protein: ASSYGGGNTGELF

V gene: TRBV20-1
CDR3 protein: SASGFLGAF

V gene: TRBV10-3
CDR3 protein: AVLRLTPLLYNEQF

V gene: TRBV19
CDR3 protein: ASSSSGGSYEQY

V gene: TRBV13
CDR3 protein: ASSQELAGSYNEQF

V gene: TRBV18
CDR3 protein: ASSPPVGQGESGELF

V gene: TRBV9
CDR3 protein: ASSVAEGQQNEKLF

V gene: TRBV4-1
CDR3 protein: ASSQVQGQGNGYT

V gene: TRBV13
CDR3 protein: ASSSRPDSPLH

V gene: TRBV6-6
CDR3 protein: ASRARGDGDTIY

V gene: TRBV6-1
CDR3 protein: ASVAGVHEQY

V gene: TRBV13
CDR3 protein: ASGQGVSYGYT

V gene: TRBV19
CDR3 protein: ATRTGANQPQH

V gene: TRBV5-1
CDR3 protein: ASSSQGANNSPLH

V gene: TRBV10-3
CDR3 protein: AISESGTGQLNSPLH

V gene: TRBV7-9
CDR3 protein: SSSGTSYEQY

V gene: TRBV11-2
CDR3 protein: ASSLPRTANDNYGYT

V gene: TRBV19
CDR3 protein: ASRSQGHRYNSPLH

V gene: TRBV2
CDR3 protein: ASSEGRGFYGYT

V gene: TRBV6-5
CDR3 protein: ASSSGQVTGELF

V gene: TRBV6-1
CDR3 protein: ASSGETGTQSGAF

V gene: TRBV5-1
CDR3 protein: ASSLHIPSSYNEQF

V gene: TRBV7-9
CDR3 protein: ASSKVQDTQY

V gene: TRBV5-1
CDR3 protein: ASSRGRETQY

V gene: TRBV27
CDR3 protein: ASSPEGWRDAYNSPLH

V gene: TRBV4-2
CDR3 protein: ASSQGTGGWGTDTQY